This is a list of T cell receptor beta chains from one sample in a study of cytomegalovirus exposure and HLA in healthy donors. Clones were sequenced by immunoSEQ multiplex PCR, and TCRdb holds only the in-frame ones, with some missing. This table holds some 95,000 clones, 78% found once. The sequencing sample was made of PBMCs. These receptors were obtained from a woman aged 35 to 49 in good health and CMV-seropositive. Both conserved end residues are part of each CDR3. D genes are given only for firm matches. Size values are once, few and many counts, or a class for expanded clones, and some rows have none.

TGTGCCAGCAGCCTAGTCCCAGATACGCAGTATTTT	CASSLVPDTQYF	NA	TRBV2	TRBJ2-3	NA
TGTGCCAGCAGTGAGCCTAGCTTCCTCCTCAATGAGCAGTTCTTC	CASSEPSFLLNEQFF	few	TRBV6-1	TRBJ2-1	NA
TGTGCCAGCAGCCCATACACCTCCCGGGGTAGCGGGAGGACTCCCCGATACAATGAGCAGTTCTTC	CASSPYTSRGSGRTPRYNEQFF	few	TRBV9	TRBJ2-1	TRBD2
TGTGCCAGCAGCTTACGGGACAGACCTATGAACACTGAAGCTTTCTTT	CASSLRDRPMNTEAFF	NA	TRBV7-9	TRBJ1-1	TRBD1
TGTGCCAGCAGCTCCGGGAGGGGGTCCTACAATGAGCAGTTCTTC	CASSSGRGSYNEQFF	NA	TRBV7-9	TRBJ2-1	TRBD2
TGTGCCAGCAGCGCTGACCTGCGGTCGAGCGAGCAGTACTTC	CASSADLRSSEQYF	NA	TRBV9	TRBJ2-7	NA
TGTGCCAGCAGCCAAGAGCAGCGGGGGGACTACGAGCAGTACTTC	CASSQEQRGDYEQYF	NA	TRBV4-2	TRBJ2-7	TRBD2
TGTGCCAGCAGTTTAATATCTGCAACTAATGAAAAACTGTTTTTT	CASSLISATNEKLFF	NA	TRBV28	TRBJ1-4	NA
TGTGCCAGCAGTGAAGAATTAGCGGGAGCGGATGAGCAGTTCTTC	CASSEELAGADEQFF	NA	TRBV6-1	TRBJ2-1	TRBD2
TGCGCCAGCGCCCCTAGCGGGTACGGCGGGGAGACCCAGTACTTC	CASAPSGYGGETQYF	NA	TRBV5-1	TRBJ2-5	TRBD2
TGTGCCAGCAGTTTAACTCCCGAGGCAGTGAACACTGAAGCTTTCTTT	CASSLTPEAVNTEAFF	NA	TRBV28	TRBJ1-1	NA
TGTGCCAGCACCCAAGGGACAGCCAATCAGCCCCAGCATTTT	CASTQGTANQPQHF	NA	TRBV7-2	TRBJ1-5	TRBD1
TGTGCCAGCAGACTGGGAGTGAACACTGAAGCTTTCTTT	CASRLGVNTEAFF	NA	TRBV7-6	TRBJ1-1	NA
TGCGCCAGCAGCCAAGAGGAGGTGGCGCAGGCCTACGAGCAGTACTTC	CASSQEEVAQAYEQYF	NA	TRBV4-1	TRBJ2-7	NA
TGTGCCACCAAGGACAGGTTAGACTACGAGCAGTACTTC	CATKDRLDYEQYF	NA	TRBV6-1	TRBJ2-7	TRBD1
TGTGCCAGCACGGCTAGCGGGGGCGGCACAGATACGCAGTATTTT	CASTASGGGTDTQYF	NA	TRBV6-1	TRBJ2-3	TRBD2
TGTGCCAGCAGCTTAATGGGGTCAGCGGGGCCCGGTTACAATGAGCAGTTCTTC	CASSLMGSAGPGYNEQFF	NA	TRBV13	TRBJ2-1	TRBD2
TGTGCCAGCAGCGTAAACCCTACCGGGGGTTCCTCTGGAAACACCATATATTTT	CASSVNPTGGSSGNTIYF	NA	TRBV9	TRBJ1-3	NA
TGTGCCAGCAGCACCCGGGACAGGGCCTCCTCTGGGGCCAACGTCCTGACTTTC	CASSTRDRASSGANVLTF	NA	TRBV21-1	TRBJ2-6	NA
TGTGCCAGCAGTGAGAGAAGCGGGAGGCACTACGAGCAGTACTTC	CASSERSGRHYEQYF	NA	TRBV6-1	TRBJ2-7	TRBD2
TGTGCCAGCAGTTCCGACAGGGGGGAAAATAGCAATCAGCCCCAGCATTTT	CASSSDRGENSNQPQHF	NA	TRBV28	TRBJ1-5	TRBD1
TGTGCCAGCAGCGCTAACTACGAGCAGTACTTC	CASSANYEQYF	few	TRBV11-3	TRBJ2-7	NA
TGTGCCAGCTCACAAGAGCCGTCAACAGATACGCAGTATTTT	CASSQEPSTDTQYF	few	TRBV18	TRBJ2-3	NA
TGTTCCAGCAGCTTAGCCCAGGGTACGCAGTATTTT	CSSSLAQGTQYF	few	TRBV7-9	TRBJ2-3	NA
TGCGCCAGCAGCGTATCCGGGACTAGCTATAGAGGTATGGATACGCAGTATTTT	CASSVSGTSYRGMDTQYF	NA	TRBV5-1	TRBJ2-3	TRBD2
TGTGCCAGCAGCTTATCATTAGCGGGAGGGCCGCACAATGAGCAGTTCTTC	CASSLSLAGGPHNEQFF	NA	TRBV7-9	TRBJ2-1	TRBD2
TGTGCCAGCTCACCGGGAGAACGTAACTATGGCTACACCTTC	CASSPGERNYGYTF	NA	TRBV18	TRBJ1-2	NA
TGTGCCAGCAGCCTGAGCGGGAGCGGCCACAATGAGCAGTTCTTC	CASSLSGSGHNEQFF	NA	TRBV6-1	TRBJ2-1	TRBD2
TGCGCCAGCAGCCCGACTAGCGGGGAGAACTACGAGCAGTACTTC	CASSPTSGENYEQYF	NA	TRBV5-1	TRBJ2-7	TRBD2
TGTGCCATCACAGGGAACTATGGCTACACCTTC	CAITGNYGYTF	NA	TRBV10-3	TRBJ1-2	NA
TGTGCCAGCAGCGCTTTTACCGGACAGGGGAACACTGAAGCTTTCTTT	CASSAFTGQGNTEAFF	NA	TRBV9	TRBJ1-1	TRBD1
TGTGCCAGCAGCGTAGACCTAGCGGGAGGAGGGGAGACCCAGTACTTC	CASSVDLAGGGETQYF	NA	TRBV9	TRBJ2-5	TRBD2
TGTGCCAGCAGTTCCAACTCCTTCAGCGGGAGGGCCAGATTAGCCAAAAACATTCAGTACTTC	CASSSNSFSGRARLAKNIQYF	few	TRBV28	TRBJ2-4	TRBD2
TGTGCCAGCAGTTTTGGGACAGGGGGCTTCACCGGGGAGCTGTTTTTT	CASSFGTGGFTGELFF	NA	TRBV28	TRBJ2-2	TRBD1
TGTGCCAGCAGTTGGGGGGGTCTGGGCTACGAGCAGTACTTC	CASSWGGLGYEQYF	NA	TRBV6-5	TRBJ2-7	TRBD2
TGTGCCAGCAGCTTGGATCTAGCGGGAGACAAAAACATTCAGTACTTC	CASSLDLAGDKNIQYF	NA	TRBV5-4	TRBJ2-4	TRBD2
TGTGCCAGCAGAGACCCGGAGGGACAGGGTAATCAGCCCCAGCATTTT	CASRDPEGQGNQPQHF	NA	TRBV25-1	TRBJ1-5	TRBD1
TGTGCCAGCAGCCCCGTAAGCGTTCCTGGGGCCAACGTCCTGACTTTC	CASSPVSVPGANVLTF	NA	TRBV9	TRBJ2-6	NA
TGTGCCAGTACCATGGGGGGACTAGCGGGAGTCTGGACCTACAATGAGCAGTTCTTC	CASTMGGLAGVWTYNEQFF	NA	TRBV19	TRBJ2-1	TRBD2
TGTGCCAGCAGGCAGGGGGAACTCTCCTACAATGAGCAGTTCTTC	CASRQGELSYNEQFF	once	TRBV7-9	TRBJ2-1	TRBD1